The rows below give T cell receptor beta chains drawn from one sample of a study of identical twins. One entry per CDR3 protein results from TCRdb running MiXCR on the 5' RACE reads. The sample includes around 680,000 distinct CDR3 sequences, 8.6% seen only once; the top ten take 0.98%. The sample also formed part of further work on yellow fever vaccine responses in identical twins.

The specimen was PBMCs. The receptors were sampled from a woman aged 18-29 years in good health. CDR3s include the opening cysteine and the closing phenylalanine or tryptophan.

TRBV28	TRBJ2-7	CASSFGQDGYEQYF
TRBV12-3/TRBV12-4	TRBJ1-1	CASSLTQGGEAFF
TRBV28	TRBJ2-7	CASSFSQGPYEQYF
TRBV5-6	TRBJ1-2	CASSLQAGSVVRGYTF
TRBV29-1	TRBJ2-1	CSVEWGDTYNEQFF
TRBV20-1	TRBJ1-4	CSARGSGNNEKLFF
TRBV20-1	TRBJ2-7	CSARDDIRGLSYEQYF
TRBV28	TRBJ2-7	CASIGVEQYF
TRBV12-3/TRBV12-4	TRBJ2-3	CASSLGPTGATDTQYF
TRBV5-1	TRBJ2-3	CASSLGWLEWAQYF
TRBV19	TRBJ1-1	CASANDEGFYLNTEAFF
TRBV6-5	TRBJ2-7	CASSWLNGEGAYEQYF
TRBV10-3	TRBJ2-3	CAISEEEMTQYF
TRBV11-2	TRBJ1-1	CASSSPTGAETEAFF
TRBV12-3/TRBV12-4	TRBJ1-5	CASTLEGLSNQPQHF
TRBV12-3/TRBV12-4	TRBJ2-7	CASSFGAGSSYEQYF
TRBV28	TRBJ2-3	CASRLTSSQDTQYF
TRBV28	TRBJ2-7	CASSSYGFSEQYF
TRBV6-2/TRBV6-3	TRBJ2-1	CASSPSRTSANNEQFF
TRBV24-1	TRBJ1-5	CATGDELPQHF
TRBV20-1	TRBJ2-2	CSARMVRDTGELFF
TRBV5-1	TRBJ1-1	CASSVDSSLIDEAFF
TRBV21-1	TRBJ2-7	CASKKKGAVNEQYF
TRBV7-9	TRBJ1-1	CASSPNPQGTEAFF
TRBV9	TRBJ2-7	CASSVTQGPSGRTYEQYF
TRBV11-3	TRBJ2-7	CASSLKPWLEQYF
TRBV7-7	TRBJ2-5	CASSSGTRETQYF
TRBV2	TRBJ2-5	CASRFRGGQETQYF
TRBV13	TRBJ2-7	CASSLGGGMYEQYF
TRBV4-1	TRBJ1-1	CASSQGDSEEAFF
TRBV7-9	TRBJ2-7	CASSLLESDGYYEQYF
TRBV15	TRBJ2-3	CATSPRGEGTDTQYF
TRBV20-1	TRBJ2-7	CSARDLGTGGPSGQYF
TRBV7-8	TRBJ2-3	CASGNRGLSDTQYF
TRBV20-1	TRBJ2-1	CSARVAQGASYNEQFF
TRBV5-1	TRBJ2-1	CASSDTGISYNEQFF
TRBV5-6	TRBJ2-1	CASSWGGGGTRSYNEQFF
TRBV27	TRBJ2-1	CASSLTASEHEQFF
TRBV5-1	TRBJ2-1	CASSGGLGIAYNEQFF
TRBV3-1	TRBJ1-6	CASSQVSGGSPLHF
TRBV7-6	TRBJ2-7	CASSLDDAGHYEEQYF
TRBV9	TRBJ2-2	CASSARILAGGTGELFF
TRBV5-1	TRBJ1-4	CASSFGTGLREKLFF
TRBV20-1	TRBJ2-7	CSAHGTDYEQYF
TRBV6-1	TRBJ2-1	CASSPQAASYNEQFF
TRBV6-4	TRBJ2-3	CASSDGSSSTDTQYF
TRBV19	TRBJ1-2	CASRIGQGNGYTF
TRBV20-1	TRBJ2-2	CSASPLAATGELFF
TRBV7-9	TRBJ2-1	CASSLRGQGRDEQFF
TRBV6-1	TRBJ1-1	CASNSDMNTEAFF
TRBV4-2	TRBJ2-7	CASSQESRGPYEQYF
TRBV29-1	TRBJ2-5	CSVVAGRETQYF